The 9 T cell receptor beta chains listed next were all sequenced from one sample in a study of blood T cells in healthy people across ages. Combining a sample-barcoded 5' primer with a J-beta primer mix, a second PCR ran for roughly 7 to 12 cycles. MiXCR, applied by TCRdb to the 5' RACE reads, yields one record per CDR3 protein. The data contain approximately 490,000 distinct CDR3 sequences, approximately 25% of them singletons. The same specimen was also included in a second study, on T cells of mothers and their children.

Sequences were obtained from blood. These receptors came from a boy aged 5-17 years in good health.

This chain connects TRBV12-3 or TRBV12-4 to TRBJ1-1, with 9 bases identical to TRBD1. The CDR3 length is 12 residues. V trimming: 8 bases; J trimming: 5 bases; junction bases outside the gene matches: 3. The CDR3 protein is CASGTGLTEAFF. The CDR3 nucleotides are TGTGCCAGCGGGACAGGGTTGACTGAAGCTTTCTTT.

The chain is built from TRBV7-9 and TRBJ2-3, with 7 nucleotides matching TRBD2. Per the germline V gene, CDR1 is SEHNR and CDR2 is FQNEAQ (reference sequence). This CDR3 comprises 17 residues. J gave up 0 bases and V 1 base, and 7 bases lay outside the gene matches. The CDR3 nucleotides are TGTGCCAGCAGCTTAGGGTTGGGGGGGGGTAGCACAGATACGCAGTATTTT. Translating it yields CASSLGLGGGSTDTQYF.

There are a few counts of this clonotype. The J gene is TRBJ2-5, the V gene TRBV27; 8 bases are shared with TRBD2. Germline trimming cut 3 bases from V and 2 bases from J; bases unmatched to any gene: 11. Germline V lookup: CDR1 MNHEY, CDR2 SMNVEV (reference sequence). The CDR3 is 17 residues long. The CDR3 spells CASSLGFVAGGQETQYF. As DNA, the CDR3 is TGTGCCAGCAGTTTGGGGTTCGTGGCGGGGGGACAAGAGACCCAGTACTTC.

J is TRBJ1-1 and V is TRBV20-1; 7 positions match TRBD1. With 0 bases clipped from V and 0 bases from J, the junction kept 7 bases outside the gene matches. In germline, CDR1 is DFQATT, CDR2 SNEGSKA (reference sequence). This CDR3 is 16 amino acids long. The CDR3 DNA reads as TGCAGTGCTAGAGATGGGCAGGGGGGGATGAACACTGAAGCTTTCTTT. It yields the protein CSARDGQGGMNTEAFF.

A few counts support this clonotype. This sequence joins TRBV6-6 and TRBJ2-1, with 7 bases identical to TRBD2. The ends lost 0 bases at V and 3 bases at J; junction bases unmatched: 5. The CDR3 totals 16 residues. Germline V gene sequence: CDR1 MNHNY, CDR2 SVGAGI (reference sequence). CDR3 protein: CASSYSASGFYNEQFF. CDR3 nucleotide sequence: TGTGCCAGCAGTTACTCTGCTAGCGGATTCTACAATGAGCAGTTCTTC.

CDR3 coding DNA: TGTGCCAGCGGGATGGGCTCCTACAATGAGCAGTTCTTC. This codes for CASGMGSYNEQFF. The chain recombines TRBV6-2 or TRBV6-3 with TRBJ2-1; D is uncertain. Looked up from germline, CDR1 is MNHEY and CDR2 is SVGEGT. V dropped 8 bases and J dropped 0 bases, with 8 bases sitting between them. This CDR3 spans 13 amino acids.

This sequence joins TRBV6-1 and TRBJ2-5; tentatively, D is TRBD2 (6 bases). The V end lost 6 bases, the J end lost 5 bases, and 25 bases lay between the germline ends. Germline V gene sequence: CDR1 MNHNS, CDR2 SASEGT. The CDR3 is made up of 17 amino acids. CDR3 nucleotide sequence: TGTGCCAGCAGCCCGGCACCCGCAATTGTCCGGGGGGAGACCCAGTACTTC. Amino acids: CASSPAPAIVRGETQYF.

The chain employs TRBV29-1 and TRBJ2-2; 8 bases agree with TRBD1. CDR3 size: 17 residues. The germline V gene encodes CDR1 SQVTM and CDR2 ANQGSEA. V shed 0 bases, J shed 2 bases, and the junction held 8 bases outside the gene matches. The CDR3: CSVEDRVTGGNTGELFF. DNA for the CDR3: TGCAGCGTTGAAGATAGGGTCACAGGGGGTAACACCGGGGAGCTGTTTTTT.

This clonotype was seen a handful of times. The chain uses TRBV10-3 and TRBJ1-4, with D possibly matching TRBD1 (5 bases). Trimming left V 6 bases short and J 3 bases short, with 8 bases between. The germline V gene has CDR1 ENHRY and CDR2 SYGVKD. This CDR3 is built from 13 residues. The CDR3 DNA reads as TGTGCCATCAGCGACAGTTCTAATGAAAAACTGTTTTTT. It is translated as CAISDSSNEKLFF.